These 19 T cell receptor beta chains share one sample of origin, sequenced in a study of T-cell reconstitution after alpha-beta-depleted transplantation in children. TCRbeta library construction was performed incorporating unique molecular identifiers. Using its own MiXCR run on the PCR reads, TCRdb lists one record per CDR3 protein. The repertoire includes about 130,000 distinct CDR3 sequences, roughly 9% of them detected once, and approximately 25% sits in the top ten. The specimen was PBMCs, mostly from graft donor cells, collected 180 days after TCRalphabeta/CD19-depleted stem cell transplant. These receptors were obtained from a girl under three years old who had a stem cell transplant for combined immunodeficiency, so the T cells may come from the graft donor.

As for this clonotype: This could be a read error, since a much larger clone is one nucleotide away. The genes are TRBV5-1 and TRBJ2-7; the D call may be TRBD1 or TRBD2 (5 bases each). The CDR3 totals 16 residues. V lost 5 bases to trimming and J lost 2 bases, with 20 bases between them. CDR1 and CDR2 from the germline V gene are SGHRS and YFSETQ. For the CDR3, the DNA is TGCGCCAGCAGTCCCAGGACCCGGGACGGAGCCTACGAGCAGTACTTC. It yields the protein CASSPRTRDGAYEQYF. The whole variable domain, remainder taken from reference TRBV5-1 and TRBJ2-7, is KAGVTQTPRYLIKTRGQQVTLSCSPISGHRSVSWYQQTPGQGLQFLFEYFSETQRNKGNFPGRFSGRQFSNSRSEMNVSTLELGDSALYLCASSPRTRDGAYEQYFGPGTRLTVT.

This clonotype has only a few counts. The rearrangement links TRBV12-3 or TRBV12-4 to TRBJ1-5; a possible D gene is TRBD1 (5 bases). The V and J ends lost 0 bases and 6 bases respectively, with 12 bases between them. This CDR3 is built from 15 residues. The DNA for the CDR3 is TGTGCCAGCAGTTTAGCGGGGGTGGGGGGTCAGCCCCAGCATTTT. It translates to CASSLAGVGGQPQHF.

A few counts support this clonotype. The genes are TRBV7-7 and TRBJ2-2, with a weak D call TRBD2 (5 bases). Between the trimmed V and J ends, which lost 5 bases and 6 bases, there was a span of 16 bases. This CDR3 comprises 15 residues. Looked up from germline, CDR1 is SSHAT and CDR2 is FNYEAQ (reference sequence). The CDR3 sequence: CASSPRVWSPGELFF. Here the CDR3 DNA reads TGTGCCAGCAGCCCGAGGGTCTGGAGTCCCGGGGAGCTGTTTTTT.

This clonotype was counted between two and nine times. V and J are TRBV20-1 and TRBJ2-1; 10 bases line up with TRBD1. The CDR3 extends over 16 amino acids. CDR1 and CDR2 (germline): DFQATT, SNEGSKA (reference sequence). V was pared by 4 bases and J by 4 bases, with 10 bases of the junction left unmatched. The CDR3 DNA reads TGCAGTGCTACCGACAGGGGGCTAGATCTTTACAATGAGCAGTTCTTC. Translation gives CSATDRGLDLYNEQFF.

CDR3 coding DNA: TGTGCCAGCAGCTTATCCCTAGCGGGGTCAGAAGAGACCCAGTACTTC. It specifies CASSLSLAGSEETQYF. The V gene is TRBV7-2, the J gene TRBJ2-5, with 9 positions matching TRBD2. The CDR3 is 16 amino acids. V dropped 2 bases and J dropped 3; count of bases not matched to a gene: 7. Germline V gives CDR1 SGHTA, CDR2 FQGNSA.

This clonotype was detected a few times. The chain recombines TRBV7-2 with TRBJ2-2; D perhaps matches TRBD1 (5 bases). Germline V gene sequence: CDR1 SGHTA, CDR2 FQGNSA. Trimming pared 3 bases from V and 6 bases from J, leaving 8 bases between. This CDR3 has 13 residues. The CDR3 region has the DNA TGTGCCAGCAGCTTCACAGGTGCCGGGGAGCTGTTTTTT. Protein product: CASSFTGAGELFF.

J is TRBJ2-7 and V is TRBV27; D might be TRBD1 (6 bases). The V and J ends lost 0 bases and 2 bases respectively, with 11 bases between them. CDR3 length: 15 residues. Germline lookup yields CDR1 MNHEY and CDR2 SMNVEV (reference sequence). The CDR3 loop reads CASSLSGTLPYEQYF. Here the CDR3 DNA reads TGTGCCAGCAGTTTATCCGGGACACTACCCTACGAGCAGTACTTC.

The chain recombines TRBV10-3 with TRBJ2-5, with TRBD1 as a possible D gene (6 bases). V lost 2 bases and J lost 1, with 8 bases in between. The CDR3 has 14 amino acids. Germline V gene sequence: CDR1 ENHRY, CDR2 SYGVKD. The CDR3 here is CAISEPGAQETQYF. CDR3 nucleotides: TGTGCCATCAGTGAGCCAGGGGCCCAAGAGACCCAGTACTTC.

This clonotype was recorded a few times. V and J are TRBV3-1 and TRBJ2-7, with D uncertain. Germline loops: CDR1 LGHDT, CDR2 YNNKEL (reference sequence). Trimming cost V 0 bases and J 2 bases, with 5 bases left between them. This CDR3 region has 13 residues. CDR3 sequence: CASSQDLTYEQYF. The CDR3 DNA is TGTGCCAGCAGCCAAGATCTGACCTACGAGCAGTACTTC.

Only a few counts were recorded for this clonotype. The rearrangement joins TRBV29-1 to TRBJ2-3; a possible D gene is TRBD1 (6 bases). The CDR3 consists of 13 residues. The V end was cut by 5 bases, the J end by 4 bases, with 13 bases between. Germline V gene lookup returns CDR1 SQVTM and CDR2 ANQGSEA. The CDR3 is CSVRGGSADTQYF. The CDR3 DNA follows: TGCAGCGTTCGAGGGGGTTCCGCAGATACGCAGTATTTT.

This clonotype occurred a few times. The rearrangement uses TRBV28 and TRBJ2-7; D remains unclear. The CDR3 sequence is 13 residues long. With 5 bases removed from V and 5 bases from J, the gap between germline ends came to 13 bases. The germline CDR1 and CDR2 sequences are MDHEN and SYDVKM. DNA for the CDR3: TGTGCCAGCAGTCTTTTCGCTGGGGACGAGCAGTACTTC. Protein: CASSLFAGDEQYF. Using reference TRBV28 and TRBJ2-7 for the parts outside the CDR3, the full variable domain is DVKVTQSSRYLVKRTGEKVFLECVQDMDHENMFWYRQDPGLGLRLIYFSYDVKMKEKGDIPEGYSVSREKKERFSLILESASTNQTSMYLCASSLFAGDEQYFGPGTRLTVT.

The V and J genes are TRBV5-1 and TRBJ2-1; TRBD2 matches 7 bases. V gave up 0 bases and J gave up 3 bases; unmatched junction bases: 6. Germline CDR1 SGHRS, CDR2 YFSETQ. This CDR3 spans 16 amino acids. This CDR3 is CASSLGLADHYNEQFF. CDR3 nucleotide sequence: TGCGCCAGCAGCTTGGGGCTAGCGGACCACTACAATGAGCAGTTCTTC.

This chain links TRBV7-2 with TRBJ2-7; 7 bases line up with TRBD2. Trimming took 1 base from V and 8 from J; bases not matched to a gene: 11. Per germline, CDR1 SGHTA and CDR2 FQGNSA. CDR3 length equals 15 residues. CDR3 in DNA: TGTGCCAGCAGCTTAGGTCTAGCGGATATTTACCAGCAGTACTTC. Encoded protein: CASSLGLADIYQQYF.

The V call is TRBV20-1, the J call TRBJ2-3; no clear D. V was shortened by 5 bases and J by 2 bases, with 11 bases between the two germline ends. CDR1 DFQATT and CDR2 SNEGSKA come from the germline V gene (reference sequence). The CDR3 runs to 13 residues. The CDR3 DNA sequence: TGCAGTGCTCATCGATCATCCACAGATACGCAGTATTTT. This gives the protein CSAHRSSTDTQYF.

This chain uses TRBV24-1 with TRBJ2-3; no clear D gene. Trimming took 0 bases from V and 5 from J, leaving 8 bases between them. Germline V gene data show CDR1 as KGHDR and CDR2 as SFDVKD. CDR3 length: 14 amino acids. This CDR3 reads CATSDLHPRDTQYF. CDR3 in DNA: TGTGCCACCAGTGATTTGCACCCTAGAGATACGCAGTATTTT.

This chain uses TRBV19 with TRBJ1-5; a possible D gene is TRBD1 (5 bases). There are 13 residues in the CDR3. The V end was cut by 7 bases, the J end by 5 bases, with 12 bases between. Per germline, CDR1 LNHDA and CDR2 SQIVND (reference sequence). In DNA, the CDR3 is TGTGCCAGTACCCTGAGGGACCATCAGCCCCAGCATTTT. It translates to CASTLRDHQPQHF.

The J gene is TRBJ2-6, the V gene TRBV5-1; 12 bases fit TRBD2. Germline V lookup: CDR1 SGHRS, CDR2 YFSETQ. The junction had 14 bases not matched to a gene; V was cut back by 0 bases and J by 4 bases. This CDR3 has 21 residues. CDR3 coding DNA: TGCGCCAGCAGCTTGGTCTTGAAGGTGACTAGCGGGGGAATAGGGGCCAACGTCCTGACTTTC. Protein product: CASSLVLKVTSGGIGANVLTF.

In regard to this clonotype: This clone may be a read error of a much larger clone one base away. The genes are TRBV29-1 and TRBJ2-7, with D possibly being TRBD2 (6 bases). The CDR3 has 11 amino acids. Trimming stripped 4 bases from V and 8 bases from J, with 12 bases between. Germline-derived CDR1 and CDR2 are SQVTM and ANQGSEA. As DNA, the CDR3 is TGCAGCGTTGCGGAGGGTGGCAAGCAGTACTTC. Protein product: CSVAEGGKQYF.

There are many counts of this clonotype. This chain links TRBV27 with TRBJ1-2, with 8 bases aligning to TRBD1. CDR1 and CDR2 (germline): MNHEY, SMNVEV (reference sequence). The CDR3 totals 15 residues. The J segment lost 1 base and the V segment lost 5 bases, leaving 6 bases of the junction unmatched. CDR3 residues: CASSPHRGSNYGYTF. DNA for the CDR3: TGTGCCAGCAGTCCCCACAGGGGGAGTAACTATGGCTACACCTTC.